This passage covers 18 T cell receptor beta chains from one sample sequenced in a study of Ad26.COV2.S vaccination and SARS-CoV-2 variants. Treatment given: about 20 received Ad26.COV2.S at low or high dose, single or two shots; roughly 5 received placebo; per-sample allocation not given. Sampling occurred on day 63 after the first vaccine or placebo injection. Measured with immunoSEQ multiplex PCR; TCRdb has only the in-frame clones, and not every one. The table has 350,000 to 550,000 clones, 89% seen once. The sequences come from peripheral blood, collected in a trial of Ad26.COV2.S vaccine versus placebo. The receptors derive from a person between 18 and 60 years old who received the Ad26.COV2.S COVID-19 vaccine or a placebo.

The CDR3 here is CAISDGRGDETQYF. DNA for the CDR3: TGTGCCATCAGTGACGGTAGGGGGGATGAGACCCAGTACTTC. The chain joins TRBV10-3 to TRBJ2-5; possibly TRBD1 or TRBD2 for D (6 bases each). V lost 3 bases and J 5 bases, leaving 13 bases between the germline ends. CDR3 length: 14 residues. Germline CDR1 ENHRY, CDR2 SYGVKD.

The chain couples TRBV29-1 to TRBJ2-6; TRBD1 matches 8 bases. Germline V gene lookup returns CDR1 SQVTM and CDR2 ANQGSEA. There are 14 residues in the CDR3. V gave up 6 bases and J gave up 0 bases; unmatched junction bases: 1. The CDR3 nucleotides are TGCAGCGTGGGACAGGACTCTGGGGCCAACGTCCTGACTTTC. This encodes CSVGQDSGANVLTF.

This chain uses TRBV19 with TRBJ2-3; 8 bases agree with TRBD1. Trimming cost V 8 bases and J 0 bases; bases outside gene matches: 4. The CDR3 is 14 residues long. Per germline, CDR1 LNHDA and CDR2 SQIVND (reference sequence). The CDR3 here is CASRRQGSTDTQYF. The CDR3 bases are TGTGCCAGTCGCCGACAGGGGAGCACAGATACGCAGTATTTT.

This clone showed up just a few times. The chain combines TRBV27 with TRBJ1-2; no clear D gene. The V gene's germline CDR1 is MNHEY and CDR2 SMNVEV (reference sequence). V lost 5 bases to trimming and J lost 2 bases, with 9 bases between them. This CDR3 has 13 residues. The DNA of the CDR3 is TGTGCCAGCAGTCCCATGGGAAACTATGGCTACACCTTC. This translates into CASSPMGNYGYTF.

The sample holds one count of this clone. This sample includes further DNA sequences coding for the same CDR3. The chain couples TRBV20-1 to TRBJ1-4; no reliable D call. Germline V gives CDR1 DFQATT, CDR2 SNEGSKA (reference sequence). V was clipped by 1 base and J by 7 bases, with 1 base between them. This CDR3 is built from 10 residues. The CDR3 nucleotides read TGCAGTGCTAGAGCTGAAAAACTGTTTTTT. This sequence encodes CSARAEKLFF.

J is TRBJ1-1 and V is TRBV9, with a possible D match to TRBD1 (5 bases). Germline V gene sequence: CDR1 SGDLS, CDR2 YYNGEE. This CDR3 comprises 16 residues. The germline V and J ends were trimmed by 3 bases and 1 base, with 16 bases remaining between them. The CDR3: CASSATARIQNTEAFF. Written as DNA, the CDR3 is TGTGCCAGCAGCGCGACAGCCAGGATCCAGAACACTGAAGCTTTCTTT.

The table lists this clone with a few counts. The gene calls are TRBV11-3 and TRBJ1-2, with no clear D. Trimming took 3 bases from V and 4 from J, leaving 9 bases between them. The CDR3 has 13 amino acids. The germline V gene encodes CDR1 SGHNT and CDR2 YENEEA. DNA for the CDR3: TGTGCCAGCAGCTTGAGCCCCCGCTATGGCTACACCTTC. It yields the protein CASSLSPRYGYTF. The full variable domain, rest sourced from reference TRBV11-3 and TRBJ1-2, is EAGVVQSPRYKIIEKKQPVAFWCNPISGHNTLYWYLQNLGQGPELLIRYENEEAVDDSQLPKDRFSAERLKGVDSTLKIQPAELGDSAVYLCASSLSPRYGYTFGSGTRLTVV.

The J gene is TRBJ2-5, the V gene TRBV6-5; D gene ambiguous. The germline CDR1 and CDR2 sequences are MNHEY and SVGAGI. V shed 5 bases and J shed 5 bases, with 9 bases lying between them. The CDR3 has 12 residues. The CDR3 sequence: CASSTDPETQYF. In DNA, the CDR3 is TGTGCCAGCAGTACGGACCCGGAGACCCAGTACTTC.

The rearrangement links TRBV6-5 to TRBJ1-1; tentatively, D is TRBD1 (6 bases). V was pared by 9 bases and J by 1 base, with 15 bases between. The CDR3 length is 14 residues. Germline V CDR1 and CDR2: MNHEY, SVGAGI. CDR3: CASSRDIRNTEAFF. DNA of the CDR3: TGTGCCAGTTCCCGGGACATACGGAACACTGAAGCTTTCTTT.

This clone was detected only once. The CDR3 here is CASSPNRASYEQYV. Written as DNA, the CDR3 is TGTGCCAGCAGCCCGAATCGGGCAAGCTACGAGCAGTACGTC. The rearrangement uses TRBV27 and TRBJ2-7; D unclear. The CDR3 covers 14 residues. V shed 6 bases and J shed 3 bases, with 15 bases lying between them. Germline CDR1 MNHEY, CDR2 SMNVEV (reference sequence).

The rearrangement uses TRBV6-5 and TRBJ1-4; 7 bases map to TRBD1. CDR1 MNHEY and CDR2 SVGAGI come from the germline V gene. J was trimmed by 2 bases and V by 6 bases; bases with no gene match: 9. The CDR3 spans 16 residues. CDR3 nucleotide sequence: TGTGCCAGCAGATACAGGGGAGGGGAGACTAATGAAAAACTGTTTTTT. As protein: CASRYRGGETNEKLFF.

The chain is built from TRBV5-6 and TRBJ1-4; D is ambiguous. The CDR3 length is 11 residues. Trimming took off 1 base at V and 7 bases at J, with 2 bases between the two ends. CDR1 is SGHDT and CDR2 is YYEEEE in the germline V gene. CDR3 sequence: CASSLREKLFF. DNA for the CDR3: TGTGCCAGCAGCTTGCGTGAAAAACTGTTTTTT.

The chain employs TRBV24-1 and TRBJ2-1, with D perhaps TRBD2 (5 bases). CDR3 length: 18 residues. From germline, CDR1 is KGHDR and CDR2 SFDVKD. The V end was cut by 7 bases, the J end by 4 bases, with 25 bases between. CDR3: CATSGGPMAGRQYNEQFF. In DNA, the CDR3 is TGTGCCACCAGCGGAGGCCCCATGGCGGGCCGTCAATACAATGAGCAGTTCTTC.

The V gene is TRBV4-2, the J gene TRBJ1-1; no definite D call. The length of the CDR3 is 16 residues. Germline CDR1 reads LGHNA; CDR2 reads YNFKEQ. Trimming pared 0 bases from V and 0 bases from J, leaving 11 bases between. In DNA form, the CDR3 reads TGTGCCAGCAGCCAAGACGCTCAGTGGGTGAACACTGAAGCTTTCTTT. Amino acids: CASSQDAQWVNTEAFF.

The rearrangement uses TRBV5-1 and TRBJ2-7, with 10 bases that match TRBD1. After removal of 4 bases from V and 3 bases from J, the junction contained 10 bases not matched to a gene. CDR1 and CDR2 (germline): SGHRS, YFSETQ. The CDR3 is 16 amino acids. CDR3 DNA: TGCGCCAGCAGCCCTACAGGGACAGGGGACATCTACGAGCAGTACTTC. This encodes CASSPTGTGDIYEQYF.

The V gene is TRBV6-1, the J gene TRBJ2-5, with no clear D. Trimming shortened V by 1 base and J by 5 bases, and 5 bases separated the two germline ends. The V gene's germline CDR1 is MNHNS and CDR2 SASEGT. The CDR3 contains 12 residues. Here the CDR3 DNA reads TGTGCCAGCAGTGAAGAAGGGGAGACCCAGTACTTC. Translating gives CASSEEGETQYF.

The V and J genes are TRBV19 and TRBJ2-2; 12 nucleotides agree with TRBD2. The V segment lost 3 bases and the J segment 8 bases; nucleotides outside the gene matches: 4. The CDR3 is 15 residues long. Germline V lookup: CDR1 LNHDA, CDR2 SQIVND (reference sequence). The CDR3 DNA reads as TGTGCCAGTAGTATCCTAGCGGGAGGGCCGGGGGAGCTGTTTTTT. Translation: CASSILAGGPGELFF. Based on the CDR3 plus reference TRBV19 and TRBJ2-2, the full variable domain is DGGITQSPKYLFRKEGQNVTLSCEQNLNHDAMYWYRQDPGQGLRLIYYSQIVNDFQKGDIAEGYSVSREKKESFPLTVTSAQKNPTAFYLCASSILAGGPGELFFGEGSRLTVL.

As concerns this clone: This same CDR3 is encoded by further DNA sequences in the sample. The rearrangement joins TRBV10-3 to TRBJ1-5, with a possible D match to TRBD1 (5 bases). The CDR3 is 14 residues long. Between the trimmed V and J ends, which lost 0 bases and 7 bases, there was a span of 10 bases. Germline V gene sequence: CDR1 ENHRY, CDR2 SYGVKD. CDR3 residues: CAISESGGDQPQHF. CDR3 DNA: TGTGCCATCAGTGAGTCGGGGGGGGACCAGCCCCAGCATTTT.